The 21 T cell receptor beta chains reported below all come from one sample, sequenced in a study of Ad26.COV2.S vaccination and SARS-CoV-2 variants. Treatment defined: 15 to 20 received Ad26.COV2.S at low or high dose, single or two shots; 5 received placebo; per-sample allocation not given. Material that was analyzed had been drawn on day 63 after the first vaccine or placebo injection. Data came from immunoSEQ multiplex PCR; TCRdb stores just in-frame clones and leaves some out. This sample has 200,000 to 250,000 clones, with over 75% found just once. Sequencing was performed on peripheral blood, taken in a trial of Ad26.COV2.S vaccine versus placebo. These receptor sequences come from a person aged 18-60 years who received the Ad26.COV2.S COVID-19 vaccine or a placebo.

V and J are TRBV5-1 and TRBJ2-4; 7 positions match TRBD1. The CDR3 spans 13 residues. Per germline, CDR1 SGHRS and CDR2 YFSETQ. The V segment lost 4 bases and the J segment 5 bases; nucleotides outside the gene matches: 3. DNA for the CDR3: TGCGCCAGCAGCGGGGGACAGCAAAACATTCAGTACTTC. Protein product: CASSGGQQNIQYF. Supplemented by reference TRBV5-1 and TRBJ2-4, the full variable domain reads KAGVTQTPRYLIKTRGQQVTLSCSPISGHRSVSWYQQTPGQGLQFLFEYFSETQRNKGNFPGRFSGRQFSNSRSEMNVSTLELGDSALYLCASSGGQQNIQYFGAGTRLSVL.

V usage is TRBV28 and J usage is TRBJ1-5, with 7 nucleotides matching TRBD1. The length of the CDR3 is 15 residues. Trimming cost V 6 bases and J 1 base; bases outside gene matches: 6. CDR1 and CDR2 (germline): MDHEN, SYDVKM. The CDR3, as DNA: TGTGCCAGCAGAAAGACAGGGACGAGCAATCAGCCCCAGCATTTT. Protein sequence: CASRKTGTSNQPQHF.

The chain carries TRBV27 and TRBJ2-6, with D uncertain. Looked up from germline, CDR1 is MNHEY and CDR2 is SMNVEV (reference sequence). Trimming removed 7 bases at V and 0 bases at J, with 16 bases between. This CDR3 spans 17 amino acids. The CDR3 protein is CASKSQKLLSGANVLTF. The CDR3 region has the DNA TGTGCCAGCAAGTCACAGAAACTCCTCTCTGGGGCCAACGTCCTGACTTTC.

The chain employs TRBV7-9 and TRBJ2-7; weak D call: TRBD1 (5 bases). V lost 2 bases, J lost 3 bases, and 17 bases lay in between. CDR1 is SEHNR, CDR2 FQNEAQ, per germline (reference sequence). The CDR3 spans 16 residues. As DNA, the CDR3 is TGTGCCAGCAGCTTACCCTCGGTAGAAAGGGGCTACGAGCAGTACTTC. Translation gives CASSLPSVERGYEQYF.

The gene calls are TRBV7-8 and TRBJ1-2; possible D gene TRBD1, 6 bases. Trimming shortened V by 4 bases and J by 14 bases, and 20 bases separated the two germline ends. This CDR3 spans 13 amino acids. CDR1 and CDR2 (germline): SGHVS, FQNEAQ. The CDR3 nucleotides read TGTGCCAGCAGCTCCTCAGAACAGGGATCGGGAACCTTC. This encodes CASSSSEQGSGTF.

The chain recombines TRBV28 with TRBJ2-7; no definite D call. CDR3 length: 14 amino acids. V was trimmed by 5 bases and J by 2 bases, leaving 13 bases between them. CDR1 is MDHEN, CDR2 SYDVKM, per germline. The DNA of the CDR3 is TGTGCCAGCAGTACCCCGGGCAGAACCTACGAGCAGTACTTC. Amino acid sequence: CASSTPGRTYEQYF.

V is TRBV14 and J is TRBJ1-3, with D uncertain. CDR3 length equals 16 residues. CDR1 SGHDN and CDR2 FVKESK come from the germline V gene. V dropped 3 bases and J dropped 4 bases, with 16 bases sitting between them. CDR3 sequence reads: CASSHMDGGIGNTIYF. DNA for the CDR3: TGTGCCAGCAGCCACATGGACGGAGGTATCGGAAACACCATATATTTT.

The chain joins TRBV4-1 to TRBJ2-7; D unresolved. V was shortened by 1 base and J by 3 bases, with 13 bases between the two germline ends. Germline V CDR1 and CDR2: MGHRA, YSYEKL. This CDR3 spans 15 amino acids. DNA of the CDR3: TGCGCCAGCAGCCAAGGTTCGGCTGTTGGCTACGAGCAGTACTTC. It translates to CASSQGSAVGYEQYF.

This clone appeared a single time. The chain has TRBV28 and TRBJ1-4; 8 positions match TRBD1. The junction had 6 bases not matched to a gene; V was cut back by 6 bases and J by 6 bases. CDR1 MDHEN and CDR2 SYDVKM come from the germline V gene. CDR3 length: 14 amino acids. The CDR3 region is CASSSGQEDEKLFF. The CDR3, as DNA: TGTGCCAGCAGCTCGGGACAGGAGGATGAAAAACTGTTTTTT.

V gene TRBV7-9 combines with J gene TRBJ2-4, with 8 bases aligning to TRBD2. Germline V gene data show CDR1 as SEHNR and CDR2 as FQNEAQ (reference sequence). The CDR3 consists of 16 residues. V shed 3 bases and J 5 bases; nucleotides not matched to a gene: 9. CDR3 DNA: TGTGCCAGCAGCTTGTCGGGGAGCGGGAGCGAAAACATTCAGTACTTC. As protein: CASSLSGSGSENIQYF.

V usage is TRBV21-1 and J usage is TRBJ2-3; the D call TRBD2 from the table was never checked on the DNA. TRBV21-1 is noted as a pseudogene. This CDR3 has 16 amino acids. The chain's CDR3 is CASSKEETSGTDTQYF. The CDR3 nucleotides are TGTGCCAGCAGCAAAGAAGAGACTAGCGGCACAGATACGCAGTATTTT.

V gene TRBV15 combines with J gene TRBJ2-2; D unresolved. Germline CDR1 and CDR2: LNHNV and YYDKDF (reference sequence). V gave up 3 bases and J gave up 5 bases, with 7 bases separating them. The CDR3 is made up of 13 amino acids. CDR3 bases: TGTGCCACCAGCAGGGACCCGACCGGGGAGCTGTTTTTT. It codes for CATSRDPTGELFF.

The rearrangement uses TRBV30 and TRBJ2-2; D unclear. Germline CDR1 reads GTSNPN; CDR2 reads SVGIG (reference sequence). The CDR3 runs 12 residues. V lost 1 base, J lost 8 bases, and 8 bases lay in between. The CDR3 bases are TGTGCCTGGAGTGGGCAGCATGGGGAGCTGTTTTTT. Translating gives CAWSGQHGELFF.

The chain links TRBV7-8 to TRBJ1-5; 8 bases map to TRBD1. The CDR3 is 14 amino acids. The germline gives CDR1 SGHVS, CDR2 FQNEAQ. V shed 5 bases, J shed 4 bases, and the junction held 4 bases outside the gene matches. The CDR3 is CASSLGQANQPQHF. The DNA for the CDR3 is TGTGCCAGCAGCCTGGGACAGGCTAATCAGCCCCAGCATTTT.

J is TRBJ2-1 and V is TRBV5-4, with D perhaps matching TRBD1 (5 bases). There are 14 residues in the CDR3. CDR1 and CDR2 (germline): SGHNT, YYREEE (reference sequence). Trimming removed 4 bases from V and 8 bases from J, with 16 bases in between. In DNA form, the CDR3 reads TGTGCCAGCAGCGTAGGCACTACCAGGGATGAGCAGTTCTTC. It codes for CASSVGTTRDEQFF.

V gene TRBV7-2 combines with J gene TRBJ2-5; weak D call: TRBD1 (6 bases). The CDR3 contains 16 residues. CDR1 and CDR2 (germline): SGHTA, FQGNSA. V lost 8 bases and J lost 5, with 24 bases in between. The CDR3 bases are TGTGCCAGCCAAAAAGCCGGGACACCCTCGGGGGAGACCCAGTACTTC. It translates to CASQKAGTPSGETQYF.

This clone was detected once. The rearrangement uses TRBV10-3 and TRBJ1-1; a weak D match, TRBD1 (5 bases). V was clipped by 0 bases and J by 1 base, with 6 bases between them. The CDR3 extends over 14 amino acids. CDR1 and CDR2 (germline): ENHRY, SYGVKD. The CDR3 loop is CAISESGRNTEAFF. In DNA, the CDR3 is TGTGCCATCAGTGAGTCGGGACGGAACACTGAAGCTTTCTTT.

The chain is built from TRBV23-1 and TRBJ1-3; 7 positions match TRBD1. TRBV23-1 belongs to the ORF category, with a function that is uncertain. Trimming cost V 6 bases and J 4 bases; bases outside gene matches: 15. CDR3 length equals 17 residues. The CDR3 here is CASRWIGTAEVGNTIYF. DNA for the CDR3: TGCGCCAGCAGGTGGATTGGGACAGCTGAAGTAGGAAACACCATATATTTT.

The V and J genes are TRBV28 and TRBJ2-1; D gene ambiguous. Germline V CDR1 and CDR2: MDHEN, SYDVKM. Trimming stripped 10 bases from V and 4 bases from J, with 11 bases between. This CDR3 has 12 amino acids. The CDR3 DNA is TGTGCCACCCTCGACGGTTACAATGAGCAGTTCTTC. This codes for CATLDGYNEQFF.

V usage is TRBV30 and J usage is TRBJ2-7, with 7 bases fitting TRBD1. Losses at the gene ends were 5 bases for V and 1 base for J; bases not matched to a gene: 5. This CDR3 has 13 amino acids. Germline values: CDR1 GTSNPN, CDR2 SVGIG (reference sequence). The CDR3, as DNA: TGTGCCTGGGCTCGGGACAGTTCCTACGAGCAGTACTTC. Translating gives CAWARDSSYEQYF.

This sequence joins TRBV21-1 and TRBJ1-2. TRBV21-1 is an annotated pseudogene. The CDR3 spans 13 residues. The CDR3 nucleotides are TGTGCCAGCAGCACTACCTACGGCTATGGCTACACCTTC. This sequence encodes CASSTTYGYGYTF.